Listed below are T cell receptor beta chains from one sample, sequenced in a study of Graves' ophthalmopathy and Graves' hyperthyroidism. MiXCR was run by TCRdb on the multiplex PCR reads, yielding one entry per CDR3 protein. The sample has about 740,000 distinct CDR3 sequences; roughly 40% are singletons. Sequences were obtained from peripheral blood. The receptors come from an adult man with Graves' ophthalmopathy. Both conserved end residues are part of each CDR3. D genes are given only for firm matches. The size of a clone is reported for some rows only, either as once, few or many, or as a class for expanded clones.

j_call v_call clone_size d_call cdr3_nt cdr3_aa
TRBJ2-2 TRBV25-1 NA NA TGTGCCAGCAGTCCACCGCAGGGAGGTAGTAACACCGGGGAGCTGTTTTTT CASSPPQGGSNTGELFF
TRBJ2-5 TRBV10-3 many TRBD2 TGTGCCGTGGGAGGGTTCTCTGAGACCCAGTACTTC CAVGGFSETQYF
TRBJ2-7 TRBV7-6 NA TRBD1 TGTGCCAGTAGCTTAAAGGGGACAGGGGTAGGGGAGCAGTACTTC CASSLKGTGVGEQYF
TRBJ1-5 TRBV12-3/TRBV12-4 NA NA TGTGCCAGCAGCCCATACGGCAATCAGCCCCAGCATTTT CASSPYGNQPQHF
TRBJ1-1 TRBV20-1 NA NA TGCAGTGAATTGAAGGTGGGCACTGAAGCTTTCTTT CSELKVGTEAFF
TRBJ2-5 TRBV7-9 many TRBD2 TGTGCCAGCAGCAACGTTTGGGGGGGAGAGACCCAGTACTTC CASSNVWGGETQYF
TRBJ2-7 TRBV20-1 NA TRBD2 TGCAGTGCTAGGGGCAAGAGCGGGGGGGTCTACGAGCAGTACTTC CSARGKSGGVYEQYF
TRBJ1-1 TRBV29-1 many NA TGCAGCGTCTTGTATGTTTTGAACACTGAAGCTTTCTTT CSVLYVLNTEAFF
TRBJ1-4 TRBV14 once NA TGTGCCAGCAGCCAAGTAACACAGGGCGATGAAAAACTGTTTTTT CASSQVTQGDEKLFF
TRBJ1-1 TRBV25-1 NA NA TGTGCCAGCAGTCCCCGGGTCGAGGCGGACACTGAAGCTTTCTTT CASSPRVEADTEAFF
TRBJ1-2 TRBV29-1 NA NA TGCAGCGTTGGACCACGGGGTAACTATGGCTACACCTTC CSVGPRGNYGYTF
TRBJ1-2 TRBV10-2 NA NA TGTGCCAGCAGTCCCCGCCACAGGAGCTATGGCTACACCTTC CASSPRHRSYGYTF
TRBJ2-5 TRBV9 many NA TGTGCCAGCAGCGTAGAAGCAGGGTCCGATGAGACCCAGTACTTC CASSVEAGSDETQYF
TRBJ2-2 TRBV6-4 few NA TGTGCCAGCAGTGACACCCGAACCGGGGAGCTGTTTTTT CASSDTRTGELFF
TRBJ2-5 TRBV15 NA NA TGTGCCACCAGCAGAGATAGAGATAGCGGAGAGACCCAGTACTTC CATSRDRDSGETQYF
TRBJ2-7 TRBV10-1 few NA TGCGCCAGCAGCCAAGAGGGGGGTCCCATTCGGGAGCAGTACTTC CASSQEGGPIREQYF
TRBJ1-1 TRBV19 NA NA TGTGCCAGTAGTATAGACTCACTATCGCCGAACACTGAAGCTTTCTTT CASSIDSLSPNTEAFF
TRBJ2-5 TRBV15 NA TRBD2 TGTGCCACCAGTGGACTAGCGGGAGTGGTAGAGACCCAGTACTTC CATSGLAGVVETQYF
TRBJ2-6 TRBV20-1 NA NA TGCAGTGCTAGAAACCCAGGTAACTCTGGGGCCAACGTCCTGACTTTC CSARNPGNSGANVLTF
TRBJ2-1 TRBV7-2 NA NA TGTGCCAGCAGCTTGGAGGGGTCGGATGAGCAGTTCTTC CASSLEGSDEQFF
TRBJ1-6 TRBV29-1 NA NA TGCAGCCCCGGACCCCATTCACCCCTCCACTTT CSPGPHSPLHF
TRBJ1-1 TRBV29-1 many NA TGCAGCGGCACCTCCGGGACACGGAACACTGAAGCTTTCTTT CSGTSGTRNTEAFF
TRBJ1-1 TRBV5-1 NA TRBD1 TGCGCCAACAGCTTAAATACAGGGGCGAGCGGGACTGAAGCTTTCTTT CANSLNTGASGTEAFF
TRBJ1-4 TRBV7-2 few NA TGTGCCAGCAGTACAGAGAGCCCAGACACGGCAACTAATGAAAAACTGTTTTTT CASSTESPDTATNEKLFF
TRBJ2-7 TRBV10-3 NA NA TGTGCCATCACTCTCACGGCGGGTGGGCAGGTTACCGACGAGCAGTACTTC CAITLTAGGQVTDEQYF
TRBJ2-5 TRBV2 many NA TGTGCCAGCAGTTCTGACCCTCCCGGTTTCTACCAAGAGACCCAGTACTTC CASSSDPPGFYQETQYF
TRBJ2-5 TRBV24-1 many NA TGTGCCACCAGTGATTTGTCGGACTACCAAGAGACCCAGTACTTC CATSDLSDYQETQYF
TRBJ1-1 TRBV5-6 few NA TGTGCCAGCACTGGCGGCAGCATGAACACTGAAGCTTTCTTT CASTGGSMNTEAFF
TRBJ2-6 TRBV7-2 many NA TGTGCCAGCAGCACCGAAGTCTCTGGGGCCAACGTCCTGACTTTC CASSTEVSGANVLTF
TRBJ2-7 TRBV29-1 few NA TGCAGCGTTGCACTAGGGGTCGGGACGGTTACCTACGAGCAGTACTTC CSVALGVGTVTYEQYF
TRBJ1-5 TRBV24-1 NA NA TGTGCCACCAGTGACCCAGGGACACTGCATCAGCCCCAGCATTTT CATSDPGTLHQPQHF
TRBJ2-2 TRBV7-9 few NA TGTGCCAGCAGCTTATGGACTATCGACACCGGGGAGCTGTTTTTT CASSLWTIDTGELFF
TRBJ2-6 TRBV14 many NA TGTGCCAGCAGCCCAAGACAGAGCTCTGGGGCCAACGTCCTGACTTTC CASSPRQSSGANVLTF
TRBJ1-1 TRBV7-9 few NA TGTGCCAGCACCCTGGTCCAGGGTTGGGGGAGGTCCACTGAAGCTTTCTTT CASTLVQGWGRSTEAFF
TRBJ2-2 TRBV10-2 few TRBD2 TGCGCCAGCAGTGAAGCGGGAGGGTCCTGGGAGCTGTTTTTT CASSEAGGSWELFF
TRBJ1-5 TRBV12-3/TRBV12-4 many NA TGTGCCAGCAGTTACGCCGGGACCCGGCATCAGCCCCAGCATTTT CASSYAGTRHQPQHF
TRBJ1-2 TRBV2 NA NA TGTGCCAGCAGTAACTGGGACCCCTTGCCTAACTATGGCTACACCTTC CASSNWDPLPNYGYTF
TRBJ1-1 TRBV20-1 NA NA TGCAGTGCTACGCCGACAGGACGGAACACTGAAGCTTTCTTT CSATPTGRNTEAFF
TRBJ2-7 TRBV7-9 few TRBD2 TGTGCCAGCAGCTCTCCGGGGGGACACGAGCAGTACTTC CASSSPGGHEQYF
TRBJ1-4 TRBV9 NA NA TGTGCCAGCAGCACGACATCTGAGGGTCGCGAAAAACTGTTTTTT CASSTTSEGREKLFF
TRBJ1-1 TRBV7-3 NA NA TGTGCCAGCAGCGCCGCGGGGGCCGCGGCCACTGAAGCTTTCTTT CASSAAGAAATEAFF
TRBJ2-2 TRBV11-3 few NA TGTGCCAGCAGCTCCAATCCCCTGACGGGACAATGGGGCACCGGGGAGCTGTTTTTT CASSSNPLTGQWGTGELFF
TRBJ1-1 TRBV7-2 many NA TGTGCCAGCAGCTTAGTAAGAGTCCGGATGAACACTGAAGCTTTCTTT CASSLVRVRMNTEAFF
TRBJ1-4 TRBV2 NA NA TGTGCCAGCAGCCCCAGGTGGCAGGCCGGGAGACAGGAGACGTTT CASSPRWQAGRQETF
TRBJ2-7 TRBV2 NA NA TGTGCCAGCGGACGAAGATACTCTTACGAGCAGTACTTC CASGRRYSYEQYF
TRBJ2-7 TRBV2 few NA TGTGCCAGCAGTTACTCAGGCGATCCGGTTTACGAGCAGTACTTC CASSYSGDPVYEQYF
TRBJ2-5 TRBV25-1 once TRBD2 TGTGCCAGCGCCGGACTAGCGGGCAAACAAGAGACCCAGTACTTC CASAGLAGKQETQYF
TRBJ2-5 TRBV9 NA NA TGTGCCAGCAGCGTAGAGGGGGGTTCAGAGACCCAGTACTTC CASSVEGGSETQYF
TRBJ2-6 TRBV7-9 NA NA TGTGCCAGCAGCTTGGCCGGGTACCCCGTGGCCAACGTCCTGACTTTC CASSLAGYPVANVLTF
TRBJ2-7 TRBV7-2 NA TRBD2 TGTGCCAGCAGCCGAGCGGGGGAAGAGCAGTACTTC CASSRAGEEQYF